The 3 T cell receptor beta chains given below trace back to one sample, sequenced in a study of shared clonotypes between healthy human individuals. Clones were read by immunoSEQ multiplex PCR, and TCRdb kept only the in-frame ones, dropping some. Among a few hundred thousand clones listed, 90% to 97% were seen once. Sequencing was performed on memory CD8+ T cells sorted from blood. Subset given: CD45RO+ cells pooled with CCR7-negative TemRA cells. These receptors were obtained from a man aged 25 to 40 in good health.

This clone was recorded only once. The rearrangement links TRBV4-1 to TRBJ2-7; either TRBD1 or TRBD2 may fit D (5 bases each). V was trimmed by 3 bases and J by 4 bases, leaving 13 bases between them. CDR1 is MGHRA, CDR2 YSYEKL, per germline. The CDR3 runs 14 residues. The CDR3 reads CASSQTGTRYEQYF. The CDR3 DNA sequence: TGCGCCAGCAGCCAGACCGGGACCAGGTACGAGCAGTACTTC.

With respect to this clone: Different DNA sequences within this sample yield the same CDR3. The chain links TRBV30 to TRBJ2-5, with D uncertain. The CDR3 has 12 amino acids. The germline V and J ends were trimmed by 0 bases and 3 bases, with 5 bases remaining between them. The V gene's germline CDR1 is GTSNPN and CDR2 SVGIG (reference sequence). The chain's CDR3 is CAWSVTEETQYF. Written as DNA, the CDR3 is TGTGCCTGGAGTGTGACGGAAGAGACCCAGTACTTC.

The V gene is TRBV10-2, the J gene TRBJ1-5; the D gene is possibly TRBD1 (5 bases). Per germline, CDR1 WSHSY and CDR2 SAAADI. There are 13 residues in the CDR3. Trimming removed 6 bases from V and 4 bases from J, with 10 bases in between. The CDR3 spells CASRGRGNQPQHF. CDR3 coding DNA: TGCGCCAGCAGGGGGCGCGGGAATCAGCCCCAGCATTTT.